The T cell receptor beta chain described here comes from a study of blood T cell repertoires in COVID-19. Study context: Sources were T cells, B-cell-depleted T cells, or PBMCs; the material itself was cDNA or gDNA.

The count of this clone is one. V shed 7 bases and J shed 1 base, with 13 bases lying between them. Germline CDR1 reads MNHEY; CDR2 reads SVGAGI. The CDR3 runs to 14 residues. The assay was immunoSEQ multiplex PCR, and TCRdb's table has in-frame clones only and misses some. In the table there are under 300,000 clones, 85% to 90% of which are singletons. The sample taken for sequencing was peripheral blood. The chain employs TRBV6-5 and TRBJ1-1, with D possibly matching TRBD1 (6 bases). This receptor was obtained from a human donor in a cohort sampled during active COVID-19. The CDR3 sequence: CASIPQGSNTEAFF. The CDR3 nucleotides are TGTGCCAGCATTCCACAGGGCTCGAACACTGAAGCTTTCTTT.